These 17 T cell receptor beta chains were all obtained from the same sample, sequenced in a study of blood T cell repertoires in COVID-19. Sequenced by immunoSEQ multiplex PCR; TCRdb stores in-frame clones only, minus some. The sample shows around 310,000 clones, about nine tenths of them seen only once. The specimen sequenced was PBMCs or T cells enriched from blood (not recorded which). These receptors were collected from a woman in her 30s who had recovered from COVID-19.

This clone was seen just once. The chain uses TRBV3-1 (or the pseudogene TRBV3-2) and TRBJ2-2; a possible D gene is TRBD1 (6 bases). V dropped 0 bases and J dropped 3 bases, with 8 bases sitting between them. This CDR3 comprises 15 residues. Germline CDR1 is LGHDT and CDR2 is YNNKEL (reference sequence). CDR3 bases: TGTGCCAGCAGCCAAGAAGGGACATACACCGGGGAGCTGTTTTTT. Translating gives CASSQEGTYTGELFF.

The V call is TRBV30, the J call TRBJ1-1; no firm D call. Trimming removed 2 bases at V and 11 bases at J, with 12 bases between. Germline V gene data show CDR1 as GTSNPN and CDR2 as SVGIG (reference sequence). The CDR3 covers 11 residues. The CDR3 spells CAWSYTSRAFF. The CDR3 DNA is TGTGCCTGGAGTTACACATCTAGGGCTTTCTTT. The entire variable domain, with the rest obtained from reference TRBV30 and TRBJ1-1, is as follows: SQTIHQWPATLVQPVGSPLSLECTVEGTSNPNLYWYRQAAGRGLQLLFYSVGIGQISSEVPQNLSASRPQDRQFILSSKKLLLSDSGFYLCAWSYTSRAFFGQGTRLTVV.

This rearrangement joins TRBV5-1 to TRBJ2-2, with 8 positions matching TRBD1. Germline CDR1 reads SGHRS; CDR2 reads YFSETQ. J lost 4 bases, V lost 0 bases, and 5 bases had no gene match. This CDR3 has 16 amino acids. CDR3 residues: CASSLAGGLGTGELFF. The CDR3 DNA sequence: TGCGCCAGCAGCTTGGCAGGGGGCCTAGGCACCGGGGAGCTGTTTTTT.

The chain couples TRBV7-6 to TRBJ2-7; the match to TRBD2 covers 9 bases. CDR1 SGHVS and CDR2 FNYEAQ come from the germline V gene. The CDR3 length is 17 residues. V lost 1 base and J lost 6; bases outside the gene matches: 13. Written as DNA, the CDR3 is TGTGCCAGCAGCTTAGTTCTTAGCGGGAGTACAGGCGGCGAGCAGTACTTC. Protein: CASSLVLSGSTGGEQYF.

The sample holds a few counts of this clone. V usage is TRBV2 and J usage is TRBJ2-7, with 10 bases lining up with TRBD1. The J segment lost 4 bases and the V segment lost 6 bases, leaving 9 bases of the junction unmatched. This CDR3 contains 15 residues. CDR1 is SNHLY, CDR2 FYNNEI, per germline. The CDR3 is CASSAAGTGDYEQYF. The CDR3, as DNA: TGTGCCAGCAGCGCTGCCGGGACAGGGGATTACGAGCAGTACTTC.

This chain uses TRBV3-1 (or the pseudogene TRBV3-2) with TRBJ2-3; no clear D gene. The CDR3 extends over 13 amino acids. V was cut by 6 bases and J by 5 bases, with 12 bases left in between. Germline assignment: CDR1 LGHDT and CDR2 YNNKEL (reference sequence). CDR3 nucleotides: TGTGCCAGCAGTTCAGGTGGTCAAGATACGCAGTATTTT. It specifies CASSSGGQDTQYF.

The CDR3 is CAITHGVLSGEAFF. The DNA of the CDR3 is TGTGCCATCACCCACGGGGTCCTTAGTGGTGAAGCTTTCTTT. This chain links TRBV10-3 with TRBJ1-1; D remains unclear. The germline V gene has CDR1 ENHRY and CDR2 SYGVKD. The CDR3 covers 14 residues. The V and J ends lost 7 bases and 7 bases respectively, with 19 bases between them.

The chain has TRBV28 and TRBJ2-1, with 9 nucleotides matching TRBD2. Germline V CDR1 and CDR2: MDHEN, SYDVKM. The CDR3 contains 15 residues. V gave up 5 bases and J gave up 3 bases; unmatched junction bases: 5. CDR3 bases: TGTGCCAGCAGTCCGGGACTAGCAGACTACAATGAGCAGTTCTTC. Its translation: CASSPGLADYNEQFF.

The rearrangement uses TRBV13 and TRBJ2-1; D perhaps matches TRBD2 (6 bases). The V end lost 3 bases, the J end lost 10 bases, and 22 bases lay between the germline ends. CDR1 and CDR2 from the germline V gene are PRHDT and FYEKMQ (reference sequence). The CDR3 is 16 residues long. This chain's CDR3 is CASSFGLGRNGEEQFF. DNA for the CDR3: TGTGCCAGCAGCTTCGGTCTCGGGAGAAACGGGGAAGAGCAGTTCTTC.

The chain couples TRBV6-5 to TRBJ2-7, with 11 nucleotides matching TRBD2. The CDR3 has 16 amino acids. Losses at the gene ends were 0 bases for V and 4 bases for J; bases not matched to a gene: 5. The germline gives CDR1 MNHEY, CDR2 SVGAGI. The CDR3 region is CASSYSMGTSGYEQYF. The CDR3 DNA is TGTGCCAGCAGTTACTCCATGGGGACTAGCGGTTACGAGCAGTACTTC.

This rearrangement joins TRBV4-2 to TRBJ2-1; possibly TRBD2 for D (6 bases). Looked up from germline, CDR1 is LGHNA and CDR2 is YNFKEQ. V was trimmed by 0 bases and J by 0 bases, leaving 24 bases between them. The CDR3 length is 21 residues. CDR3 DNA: TGTGCCAGCAGCCAAGATAGAAGTCGCGGGACCATTTACAGCTCCTACAATGAGCAGTTCTTC. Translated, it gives CASSQDRSRGTIYSSYNEQFF.

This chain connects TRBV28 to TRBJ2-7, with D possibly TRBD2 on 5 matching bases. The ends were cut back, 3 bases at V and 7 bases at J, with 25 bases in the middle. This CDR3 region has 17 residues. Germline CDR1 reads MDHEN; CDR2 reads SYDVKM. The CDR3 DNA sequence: TGTGCCAGCAGTTTGTTCTTTCGGCGGGCGGTCGCGAGAGAGCAGTACTTC. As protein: CASSLFFRRAVAREQYF.

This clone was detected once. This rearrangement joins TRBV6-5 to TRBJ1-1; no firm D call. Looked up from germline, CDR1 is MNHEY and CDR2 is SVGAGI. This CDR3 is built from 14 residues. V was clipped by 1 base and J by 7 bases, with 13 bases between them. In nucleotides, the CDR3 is TGTGCCAGCAGTTACTTCCCGGGGAGAGGTGAAGCTTTCTTT. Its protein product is CASSYFPGRGEAFF.

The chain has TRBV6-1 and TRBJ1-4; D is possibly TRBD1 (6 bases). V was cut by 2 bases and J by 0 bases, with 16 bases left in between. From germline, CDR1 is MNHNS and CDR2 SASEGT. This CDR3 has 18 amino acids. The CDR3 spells CASSERITGFATNEKLFF. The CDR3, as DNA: TGTGCCAGCAGTGAACGTATTACAGGGTTTGCAACTAATGAAAAACTGTTTTTT.

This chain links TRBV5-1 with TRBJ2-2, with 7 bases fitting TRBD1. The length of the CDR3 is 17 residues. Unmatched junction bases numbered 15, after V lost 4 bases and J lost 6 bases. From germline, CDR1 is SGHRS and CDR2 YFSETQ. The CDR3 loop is CASSPGTETVLSGELFF. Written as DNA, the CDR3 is TGCGCCAGCAGCCCAGGGACAGAGACTGTGCTTTCCGGGGAGCTGTTTTTT.

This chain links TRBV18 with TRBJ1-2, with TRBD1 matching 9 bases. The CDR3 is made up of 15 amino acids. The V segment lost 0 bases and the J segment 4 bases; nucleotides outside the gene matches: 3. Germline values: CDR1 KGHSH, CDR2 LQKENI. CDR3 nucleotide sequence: TGTGCCAGCTCACCACCTACAGGGGGCGCCTATGGCTACACCTTC. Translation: CASSPPTGGAYGYTF.

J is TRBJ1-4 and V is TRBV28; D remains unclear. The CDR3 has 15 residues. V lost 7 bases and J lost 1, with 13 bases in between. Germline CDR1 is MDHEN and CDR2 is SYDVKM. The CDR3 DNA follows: TGTGCCAGCAACCCATACACTAAAACTAATGAAAAACTGTTTTTT. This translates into CASNPYTKTNEKLFF.